One and the same sample provided the 15 T cell receptor beta chains below, sequenced in a study of cytomegalovirus exposure and HLA in healthy donors. In the PCR, 60 Vbeta and 13 Jbeta primers were used. Only in-frame clones appear in the TCRdb table, and some are missing; sequencing was by immunoSEQ multiplex PCR. The data hold fewer than 110,000 clones, with approximately 79% observed a single time. Sequencing input: PBMCs. The receptor set was obtained from a man between 45 and 60 years old in good health and CMV-seropositive.

This clone was seen only once. This chain connects TRBV28 to TRBJ2-2; D is perhaps TRBD2 (5 bases). V was trimmed by 2 bases and J by 6 bases, leaving 13 bases between them. This CDR3 is built from 15 residues. CDR1 is MDHEN and CDR2 is SYDVKM in the germline V gene. The CDR3 bases are TGTGCCAGCAGTTTACTCTCTTCCGGGGCCGGGGAGCTGTTTTTT. This sequence encodes CASSLLSSGAGELFF.

Concerning this clone: The sample has other DNA sequences that encode this CDR3 too. This chain joins TRBV6-5 and TRBJ1-1; a weak D match, TRBD1 (5 bases). Germline values: CDR1 MNHEY, CDR2 SVGAGI. V gave up 2 bases and J gave up 0 bases, with 7 bases separating them. The CDR3 covers 14 residues. The CDR3 spells CASSYRGMNTEAFF. The CDR3 DNA is TGTGCCAGCAGTTACAGGGGCATGAACACTGAAGCTTTCTTT.

This clone was found a few times. This chain links TRBV5-1 with TRBJ2-7; no reliable D call. CDR3 length equals 13 residues. V was pared by 0 bases and J by 1 base, with 5 bases between. From germline, CDR1 is SGHRS and CDR2 YFSETQ. This CDR3 reads CASSLGQSYEQYF. In nucleotides, the CDR3 is TGCGCCAGCAGCTTGGGGCAGTCCTACGAGCAGTACTTC.

The gene calls are TRBV5-1 and TRBJ2-3; TRBD2 aligns across 8 bases. The trim removed 5 bases at V and 4 bases at J, leaving 18 bases unmatched. The germline V gene has CDR1 SGHRS and CDR2 YFSETQ. The CDR3 length is 18 residues. The CDR3 DNA is TGCGCCAGCAGATATACCCTTGGAAGCGGGAGTCAAGCAGATACGCAGTATTTT. Encoded protein: CASRYTLGSGSQADTQYF.

This clone occurred once. The chain employs TRBV4-1 and TRBJ2-1, with 12 bases fitting TRBD2. CDR1 and CDR2 from the germline V gene are MGHRA and YSYEKL. The CDR3 loop spans 18 amino acids. The ends lost 1 base at V and 0 bases at J; junction bases unmatched: 4. DNA for the CDR3: TGCGCCAGCAGCCAAGGGCTAGCGGGAGGGGTCTCCTACAATGAGCAGTTCTTC. Translated, it gives CASSQGLAGGVSYNEQFF.

The chain employs TRBV25-1 and TRBJ2-1; 7 positions agree with TRBD2. CDR3 length equals 16 residues. Germline assignment: CDR1 MGHDK and CDR2 SYGVNS. Losses at the gene ends were 7 bases for V and 12 bases for J; bases not matched to a gene: 21. CDR3 in amino acids: CASTMTGTNGSVRQFF. The CDR3 DNA reads as TGTGCCAGCACCATGACCGGGACTAACGGGAGTGTCCGGCAGTTCTTC.

As to this clone: An end of the junction does not agree with germline; a read error may underlie this. The chain has TRBV7-9 and TRBJ2-1; D is uncertain. Per the germline V gene, CDR1 is SEHNR and CDR2 is FQNEAQ (reference sequence). CDR3 length equals 14 residues. The CDR3 sequence is CSSSFGGWDNEQFF. The DNA of the CDR3 is TGTTCCAGCAGCTTCGGCGGTTGGGACAATGAGCAGTTCTTC.

This chain connects TRBV6-4 to TRBJ2-1; 8 positions agree with TRBD2. CDR3 length: 15 amino acids. The germline V gene has CDR1 MRHNA and CDR2 SNTAGT. The V gene end was trimmed by 3 bases and the J gene end by 5 bases; junction bases not matched to a gene: 6. The CDR3 coding sequence is TGTGCCAGCAGTGAAGGGGCGGGAGGTAACAATGAGCAGTTCTTC. This gives the protein CASSEGAGGNNEQFF.

V is TRBV6-6 and J is TRBJ2-7; 7 nucleotides line up with TRBD1. The CDR3 runs to 16 residues. Germline V gene lookup returns CDR1 MNHNY and CDR2 SVGAGI (reference sequence). V shed 4 bases and J 2 bases; nucleotides not matched to a gene: 11. CDR3 DNA: TGTGCCAGCAGTTTGAAGGGGGCTGGTGCCCCCTACGAGCAGTACTTC. Protein product: CASSLKGAGAPYEQYF.

The rearrangement joins TRBV9 to TRBJ2-7; D possibly corresponds to TRBD1 (6 bases). V lost 0 bases to trimming and J lost 5 bases, with 6 bases between them. The V gene's germline CDR1 is SGDLS and CDR2 YYNGEE. CDR3 length: 12 amino acids. CDR3 sequence reads: CASSVEGDEQYF. The CDR3 DNA sequence: TGTGCCAGCAGCGTAGAGGGGGACGAGCAGTACTTC. The complete variable domain, with remaining parts taken from reference TRBV9 and TRBJ2-7, reads DSGVTQTPKHLITATGQRVTLRCSPRSGDLSVYWYQQSLDQGLQFLIQYYNGEERAKGNILERFSAQQFPDLHSELNLSSLELGDSALYFCASSVEGDEQYFGPGTRLTVT.

Only a few counts were recorded for this clone. The chain employs TRBV5-1 and TRBJ2-2, with TRBD1 matching 7 bases. CDR3 length: 16 amino acids. Germline V gene sequence: CDR1 SGHRS, CDR2 YFSETQ. J gave up 0 bases and V 0 bases, and 2 bases lay outside the gene matches. CDR3 coding DNA: TGCGCCAGCAGCTTGGCTCAGGGGGCGAACACCGGGGAGCTGTTTTTT. Protein: CASSLAQGANTGELFF.

In regard to this clone: The sample contains more than one DNA sequence encoding this CDR3. The CDR3 sequence: CASSRPTSGDSPLHF. In nucleotides, the CDR3 is TGTGCCAGCAGCCGTCCTACATCGGGGGATTCACCCCTCCACTTT. The rearrangement joins TRBV5-6 to TRBJ1-6, with a tentative D call TRBD1 (5 bases). CDR3 length: 15 residues. Germline V lookup: CDR1 SGHDT, CDR2 YYEEEE. Trimming pared 4 bases from V and 8 bases from J, leaving 16 bases between.

The chain is built from TRBV6-1 and TRBJ2-7; 9 bases agree with TRBD1. Germline-derived CDR1 and CDR2 are MNHNS and SASEGT. V lost 7 bases, J lost 6 bases, and 13 bases stayed unmatched. The CDR3 loop spans 15 amino acids. CDR3 sequence: CASTPTGTGSFEQYF. The CDR3 coding sequence is TGTGCCAGCACCCCGACCGGGACAGGGAGTTTCGAGCAGTACTTC.

This chain connects TRBV7-2 to TRBJ2-5; weak D call: TRBD1 (6 bases). The CDR3 runs 15 residues. Germline CDR1 is SGHTA and CDR2 is FQGNSA. V was cut by 0 bases and J by 5 bases, with 13 bases left in between. The DNA for the CDR3 is TGTGCCAGCAGCTTAGCCGCCAGGGGAATGGAGACCCAGTACTTC. Its protein is CASSLAARGMETQYF.

This clone has more than one count but fewer than ten. This rearrangement joins TRBV30 to TRBJ1-1; D remains ambiguous. Germline V gives CDR1 GTSNPN, CDR2 SVGIG (reference sequence). This CDR3 region has 16 residues. V lost 1 base and J 5 bases, leaving 20 bases between the germline ends. CDR3 coding DNA: TGTGCCTGGAGTGGATTCCCAAGCCCCGCCGGGACTGAAGCTTTCTTT. Encoded protein: CAWSGFPSPAGTEAFF.